This T cell receptor beta chain was captured by sequencing in a study of blood T cell repertoires in COVID-19. Background on the study: Samples representing acute and convalescent COVID-19 were sourced from the United States, Italy and Spain. In each case, the material was cDNA or gDNA derived from T cells, B-cell-depleted T cells, or PBMCs.

The protocol was immunoSEQ multiplex PCR, while the TCRdb copy is restricted to in-frame clones and leaves out a portion. Of 150,000 to 180,000 clones in the sample, approximately 84% were seen once. Germline V gives CDR1 MNHEY, CDR2 SVGEGT. V lost 3 bases, J lost 4 bases, and 5 bases stayed unmatched. The CDR3 covers 14 residues. Seattle-derived patients entered the study during active infection and were followed longitudinally. The clonotype originates from an older woman with COVID-19, enrolled during active disease. The specimen was peripheral blood. The chain is built from TRBV6-2 or TRBV6-3 and TRBJ1-1, with 7 bases aligning to TRBD1. The CDR3 protein is CASSYSAGGTEAFF. DNA for the CDR3: TGTGCCAGCAGTTATTCTGCAGGGGGCACTGAAGCTTTCTTT.